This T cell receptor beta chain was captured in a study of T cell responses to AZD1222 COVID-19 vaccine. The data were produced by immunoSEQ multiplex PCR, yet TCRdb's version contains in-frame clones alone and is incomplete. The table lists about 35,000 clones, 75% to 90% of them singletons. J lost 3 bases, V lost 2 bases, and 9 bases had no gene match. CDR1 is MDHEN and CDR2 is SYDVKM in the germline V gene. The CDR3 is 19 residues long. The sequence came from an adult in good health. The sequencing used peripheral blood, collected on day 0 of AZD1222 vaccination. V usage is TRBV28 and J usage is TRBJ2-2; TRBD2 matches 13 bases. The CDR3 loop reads CASSLGLAGEESHTGELFF. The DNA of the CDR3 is TGTGCCAGCAGTTTAGGACTAGCGGGAGAAGAGTCACACACCGGGGAGCTGTTTTTT.